The subject of this entry is one TCR beta chain. Its antigen is currently unknown. CDR3 size: 12 residues. V lost 5 bases and J lost 2, with 10 bases in between. CDR1 and CDR2 (germline): SQVTM, ANQGSEA. TCRdb's copy holds only in-frame clones and misses some; the assay was immunoSEQ multiplex PCR. The profile shows roughly 120,000 clones, about 94% of them singletons. This record belongs to a study of T cell responses to AZD1222 COVID-19 vaccine. General observations from the study: Donors, mostly white British, included more females; clonal diversity was possibly underestimated. AZD1222 recipients seropositive at baseline numbered only six or seven. Following two doses of AZD1222, Spike-specific TCR breadth and depth rose. The peak T cell response came first, and repertoires were sampled only after it.

The sequenced sample was peripheral blood, obtained 28 days after the second AZD1222 dose. This chain links TRBV29-1 with TRBJ2-7; D unclear. The sequence came from an adult who received the AZD1222 COVID-19 vaccine. CDR3: CSVLLPPYEQYF. The CDR3, as DNA: TGCAGCGTTTTGCTCCCACCCTACGAGCAGTACTTC.